This T cell receptor (beta chain) was identified during a study of blood T cell repertoires in COVID-19. Across the whole study: Italy, Spain and the United States were the sources of the convalescent and acute COVID-19 samples. PBMCs, B-cell-depleted T cells, or T cells were the source of the cDNA or gDNA that made up the material.

Sequenced by immunoSEQ multiplex PCR; TCRdb stores in-frame clones only, minus some. The sample contains roughly 70,000 clones, nearly 90% of which appear only once. Germline V gene lookup returns CDR1 LGHDT and CDR2 YNNKEL (reference sequence). Unmatched junction bases numbered 4, after V lost 1 base and J lost 1 base. This CDR3 has 18 amino acids. The sequencing input was peripheral blood. This rearrangement joins TRBV3-1 (or the pseudogene TRBV3-2) to TRBJ2-1; 13 positions match TRBD2. The receptor was derived from a woman aged 50 to 60 with active COVID-19. The CDR3 sequence is CASSQAGLAGVSYNEQFF. The DNA for the CDR3 is TGTGCCAGCAGCCAAGCCGGACTAGCGGGAGTATCCTACAATGAGCAGTTCTTC.